The 24 T cell receptor beta chains below all came from one sample that was sequenced in a study of blood T cell repertoires in COVID-19 (dated by TCRdb to the early 2020s). The library was made by the immunoSEQ multiplex PCR assay. The table comes from immuneACCESS by way of TCRdb, which keeps in-frame sequences with V and J called. Part of the clones is missing from these tables; in studies checked, under half for an unresolved V gene and the rest for unknown reasons. Across this sample there are more than 45,000 clones, with less than 95% seen only once. The ten top clones hold 2.5% to 4% of the sample. Sequencing was performed on peripheral blood. These receptors all stem from a human donor in a cohort sampled during active COVID-19.

This clone occurred a few times. CDR3 sequence: CASSIPRGNYGYTF. As DNA, the CDR3 is TGTGCCAGTAGTATCCCCAGGGGCAACTATGGCTACACCTTC. The chain links TRBV19 to TRBJ1-2; a weak D match, TRBD1 (6 bases). Trimming stripped 3 bases from V and 2 bases from J, with 10 bases between. CDR3 length: 14 residues. Germline V gene sequence: CDR1 LNHDA, CDR2 SQIVND (reference sequence).

The chain carries TRBV18 and TRBJ2-1; TRBD1 matches at 9 bases. The CDR3 length is 14 residues. In germline, CDR1 is KGHSH, CDR2 LQKENI. The J segment lost 6 bases and the V segment lost 8 bases, leaving 8 bases of the junction unmatched. As DNA, the CDR3 is TGTGCCAGCGCCGGGACAGGGACGTTCAATGAGCAGTTCTTC. The encoded protein is CASAGTGTFNEQFF.

The gene calls are TRBV5-1 and TRBJ2-2, with no clear D. This CDR3 is built from 14 residues. CDR1 is SGHRS and CDR2 is YFSETQ in the germline V gene. The ends were cut back, 4 bases at V and 1 base at J, with 8 bases in the middle. CDR3 residues: CASSHQVNTGELFF. CDR3 sequence (DNA): TGCGCCAGCAGCCATCAGGTGAACACCGGGGAGCTGTTTTTT.

This chain links TRBV19 with TRBJ1-2; a possible D gene is TRBD1 (6 bases). This CDR3 is 16 amino acids long. The V gene's germline CDR1 is LNHDA and CDR2 SQIVND (reference sequence). V was cut by 8 bases and J by 2 bases, with 21 bases left in between. The CDR3 nucleotides read TGTGCCAGTCAAACCCCCCTGGGGGGGCGCAACTATGGCTACACCTTC. Translating gives CASQTPLGGRNYGYTF.

The rearrangement uses TRBV28 and TRBJ1-1; D call uncertain. Trimming cost V 6 bases and J 4 bases, with 15 bases left between them. Germline CDR1 is MDHEN and CDR2 is SYDVKM. The CDR3 is 14 amino acids. CDR3 nucleotide sequence: TGTGCCAGCAGATATGTGGTGGAGAGCACTGAAGCTTTCTTT. Encoded protein: CASRYVVESTEAFF.

The genes are TRBV6-5 and TRBJ1-1; D unresolved. In germline, CDR1 is MNHEY, CDR2 SVGAGI. The CDR3 loop spans 14 amino acids. The V end lost 2 bases, the J end lost 4 bases, and 11 bases lay between the germline ends. The CDR3 loop is CASSYARVGTEAFF. As DNA, the CDR3 is TGTGCCAGCAGTTACGCGAGGGTTGGCACTGAAGCTTTCTTT.

This clone was counted a single time. The junction shows a germline mismatch at one end, possibly a read error. This chain links TRBV5-4 with TRBJ2-4; 8 positions match TRBD1. The germline gives CDR1 SGHNT, CDR2 YYREEE (reference sequence). The CDR3 contains 13 residues. The CDR3 loop is CASSDGTGPNHRF. The CDR3 DNA sequence: TGTGCCAGCAGCGACGGGACAGGTCCCAATCATCGCTTC.

This clone was detected only once. The V call is TRBV28, the J call TRBJ1-6, with TRBD1 matching over 7 bases. Germline CDR1 and CDR2: MDHEN and SYDVKM. The CDR3 has 15 residues. V lost 5 bases, J lost 7 bases, and 8 bases stayed unmatched. As DNA, the CDR3 is TGTGCCAGCAGTCCAGAGACAGGGATCAATTCACCCCTCCACTTT. Amino acid sequence: CASSPETGINSPLHF.

The CDR3 DNA is TGCGCCAGCAGTGAGTCCCGGGGGAACCAAGAGACCCAGTACTTC. Its translation is CASSESRGNQETQYF. The V gene is TRBV10-1, the J gene TRBJ2-5; TRBD2 might be the D (6 bases). The CDR3 spans 15 residues. Germline loops: CDR1 WNHNN, CDR2 SYGVQD (reference sequence). The V end was cut by 0 bases, the J end by 0 bases, with 8 bases between.

The chain has TRBV7-8 and TRBJ2-1; D may be TRBD2 (6 bases). Germline lookup yields CDR1 SGHVS and CDR2 FQNEAQ. There are 15 residues in the CDR3. V was clipped by 8 bases and J by 4 bases, with 18 bases between them. The CDR3 region has the DNA TGTGCCAGCGGTCCGAGCGGGTGGGCTTACAATGAGCAGTTCTTC. As protein: CASGPSGWAYNEQFF. The full variable domain, completed using reference TRBV7-8 and TRBJ2-1, is GAGVSQSPRYKVAKRGQDVALRCDPISGHVSLFWYQQALGQGPEFLTYFQNEAQLDKSGLPSDRFFAERPEGSVSTLKIQRTQQEDSAVYLCASGPSGWAYNEQFFGPGTRLTVL.

The rearrangement joins TRBV25-1 to TRBJ1-2, with D uncertain. This CDR3 comprises 14 residues. Germline V gene data show CDR1 as MGHDK and CDR2 as SYGVNS. The V end was cut by 6 bases, the J end by 4 bases, with 15 bases between. CDR3 nucleotide sequence: TGTGCCAGCAGCGTTTCAGGAGGTAGCTATGGCTACACCTTC. Protein product: CASSVSGGSYGYTF.

V gene TRBV28 combines with J gene TRBJ2-5; 9 bases match TRBD1. The CDR3 loop spans 14 amino acids. Losses at the gene ends were 9 bases for V and 5 bases for J; bases not matched to a gene: 10. CDR1 MDHEN and CDR2 SYDVKM come from the germline V gene. CDR3 in DNA: TGTGCCAGTGGCGGGACAGGGAGGGTTGAGACCCAGTACTTC. Translating it yields CASGGTGRVETQYF.

V is TRBV5-1 and J is TRBJ2-1; 8 nucleotides agree with TRBD2. Germline lookup yields CDR1 SGHRS and CDR2 YFSETQ. The CDR3 runs to 15 residues. V dropped 2 bases and J dropped 2; count of bases not matched to a gene: 3. The CDR3 spells CASSLTSGPYNEQFF. The CDR3 region has the DNA TGCGCCAGCAGCTTAACTAGCGGTCCCTACAATGAGCAGTTCTTC.

The chain uses TRBV19 and TRBJ1-5; 9 bases match TRBD1. Germline assignment: CDR1 LNHDA and CDR2 SQIVND (reference sequence). The CDR3 totals 16 residues. With 1 base clipped from V and 4 bases from J, the junction kept 5 bases outside the gene matches. The CDR3 sequence is CASSIGPGQGNQPQHF. CDR3 nucleotides: TGTGCCAGTAGTATAGGCCCGGGACAGGGAAATCAGCCCCAGCATTTT.

This chain uses TRBV6-5 with TRBJ2-7, with a possible D match to TRBD1 (5 bases). The CDR3 loop spans 12 amino acids. V dropped 6 bases and J dropped 2 bases, with 8 bases sitting between them. The germline CDR1 and CDR2 sequences are MNHEY and SVGAGI. The CDR3 region is CASSREPYEQYF. In nucleotides, the CDR3 is TGTGCCAGCAGCAGGGAACCCTACGAGCAGTACTTC.

The sample holds one count of this clone. The chain couples TRBV6-1 to TRBJ2-1, with 10 bases fitting TRBD2. The CDR3 sequence is 17 residues long. CDR1 and CDR2 (germline): MNHNS, SASEGT. V was pared by 4 bases and J by 4 bases, with 10 bases of the junction left unmatched. DNA for the CDR3: TGTGCCAGCAGTGCCTCGCCTAGCGGGAGTTCTTACAATGAGCAGTTCTTC. Amino acid sequence: CASSASPSGSSYNEQFF.

This chain joins TRBV28 and TRBJ2-2; D not certain. V shed 5 bases and J shed 5 bases, with 15 bases lying between them. The CDR3 is 15 amino acids. CDR1 is MDHEN, CDR2 SYDVKM, per germline. The CDR3 DNA is TGTGCCAGCAGTCCAGTCTTTCCAACAACCGGGGAGCTGTTTTTT. This codes for CASSPVFPTTGELFF.

The J gene is TRBJ2-1, the V gene TRBV14; TRBD2 matches at 7 bases. Unmatched junction bases numbered 13, after V lost 2 bases and J lost 9 bases. The CDR3 runs to 16 residues. Germline CDR1 reads SGHDN; CDR2 reads FVKESK. The DNA of the CDR3 is TGTGCCAGCAGCCAAATTTTTCCGGCGGGAGAGGGTGAGCAGTTCTTC. Amino acids: CASSQIFPAGEGEQFF.

The chain links TRBV27 to TRBJ2-1; 8 bases are shared with TRBD2. The germline CDR1 and CDR2 sequences are MNHEY and SMNVEV (reference sequence). The trim removed 6 bases at V and 3 bases at J, leaving 7 bases unmatched. The CDR3 loop spans 15 amino acids. In nucleotides, the CDR3 is TGTGCCAGCAGGGATGCTAGCGGGTACTACAATGAGCAGTTCTTC. This encodes CASRDASGYYNEQFF.

The chain couples TRBV14 to TRBJ2-1; D not resolved. The CDR3 spans 18 residues. The germline V gene encodes CDR1 SGHDN and CDR2 FVKESK. V lost 5 bases to trimming and J lost 5 bases, with 25 bases between them. The CDR3, as DNA: TGTGCCAGCAGCGAAAGGCTGCGCCGACCGGAGCGTGACAATGAGCAGTTCTTC. This encodes CASSERLRRPERDNEQFF.

The V gene is TRBV24-1, the J gene TRBJ2-6; D call uncertain. This CDR3 region has 15 residues. CDR1 and CDR2 (germline): KGHDR, SFDVKD. V lost 4 bases and J 1 base, leaving 7 bases between the germline ends. The chain's CDR3 is CATSERDSGANVLTF. CDR3 nucleotide sequence: TGTGCCACCAGTGAACGAGATTCTGGGGCCAACGTCCTGACTTTC.

The J gene is TRBJ1-3, the V gene TRBV6-5; D gene ambiguous. V was trimmed by 2 bases and J by 0 bases, leaving 8 bases between them. The CDR3 runs to 15 residues. Looked up from germline, CDR1 is MNHEY and CDR2 is SVGAGI. The CDR3 DNA sequence: TGTGCCAGCAGTTACCAAATTAGCTCTGGAAACACCATATATTTT. As protein: CASSYQISSGNTIYF.

V usage is TRBV2 and J usage is TRBJ1-2; 12 bases align to TRBD1. The trim removed 3 bases at V and 7 bases at J, leaving 6 bases unmatched. Germline CDR1 is SNHLY and CDR2 is FYNNEI. CDR3 length equals 15 residues. The CDR3 DNA reads as TGTGCCAGCAGTGACTACGGGACAGGGGGCTCTGGCTACACCTTC. This sequence encodes CASSDYGTGGSGYTF.

The gene calls are TRBV2 and TRBJ1-1, with 10 bases matching TRBD1. Germline CDR1 and CDR2: SNHLY and FYNNEI. The CDR3 sequence is 15 residues long. J lost 6 bases, V lost 6 bases, and 10 bases had no gene match. The DNA for the CDR3 is TGTGCCAGCAGGGAACTGACAGGGGGCTCCCCTGAAGCTTTCTTT. Its protein product is CASRELTGGSPEAFF. Together with reference TRBV2 and TRBJ1-1, the CDR3 gives the full variable domain: EPEVTQTPSHQVTQMGQEVILRCVPISNHLYFYWYRQILGQKVEFLVSFYNNEISEKSEIFDDQFSVERPDGSNFTLKIRSTKLEDSAMYFCASRELTGGSPEAFFGQGTRLTVV.